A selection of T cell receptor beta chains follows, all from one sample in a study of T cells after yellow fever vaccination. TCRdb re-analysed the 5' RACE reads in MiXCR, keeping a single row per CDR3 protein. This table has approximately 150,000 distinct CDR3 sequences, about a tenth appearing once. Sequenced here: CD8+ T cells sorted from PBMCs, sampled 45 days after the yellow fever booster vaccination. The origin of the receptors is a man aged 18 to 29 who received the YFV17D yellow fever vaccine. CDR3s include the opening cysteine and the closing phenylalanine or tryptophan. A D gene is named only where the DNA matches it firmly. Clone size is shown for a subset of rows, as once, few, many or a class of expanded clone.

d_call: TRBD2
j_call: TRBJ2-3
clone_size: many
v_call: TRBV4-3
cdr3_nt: TGCGCCAGCAGCCAAGATATCCTAGCGGGGGGATACACAGATACGCAGTATTTT
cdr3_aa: CASSQDILAGGYTDTQYF

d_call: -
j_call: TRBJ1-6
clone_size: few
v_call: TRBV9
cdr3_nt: TGTGCCAGCAGCGTAAGGGACGGTTCACCCCTCCACTTT
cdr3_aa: CASSVRDGSPLHF

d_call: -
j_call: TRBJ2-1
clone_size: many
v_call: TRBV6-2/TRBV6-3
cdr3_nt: TGTGCCAGCAGTTACGGGTTCTCCAATGAGCAGTTCTTC
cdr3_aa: CASSYGFSNEQFF

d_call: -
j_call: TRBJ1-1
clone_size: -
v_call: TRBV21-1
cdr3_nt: TGTGCCAGCAGCACCCAGCCCAGCGGCAGGCCGAACACTGAAGCTTTCTTT
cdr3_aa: CASSTQPSGRPNTEAFF

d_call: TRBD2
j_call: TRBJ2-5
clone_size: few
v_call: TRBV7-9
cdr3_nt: TGTGCCAGCAGCCCCCCTAGCGGGGGGGCGGTCCAAGAGACCCAGTACTTC
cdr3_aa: CASSPPSGGAVQETQYF

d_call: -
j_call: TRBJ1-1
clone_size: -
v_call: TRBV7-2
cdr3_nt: TGTGCCAGCAGCTTTGGGCAGGGGACTGAAGCTTTCTTT
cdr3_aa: CASSFGQGTEAFF

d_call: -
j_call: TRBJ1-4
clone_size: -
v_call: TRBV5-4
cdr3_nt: TGTGCCAGCAGCGAAGTTCCATCAGCGGGACTGTTTTTT
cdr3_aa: CASSEVPSAGLFF

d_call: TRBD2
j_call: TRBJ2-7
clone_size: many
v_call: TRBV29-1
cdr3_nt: TGCAGCGTTGAGCGGGGGGCCGGCGAGCAGTACTTC
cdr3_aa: CSVERGAGEQYF

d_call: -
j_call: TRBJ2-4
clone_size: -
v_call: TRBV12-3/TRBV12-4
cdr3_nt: TGTGCCAGCAGTTCTTCACGGCTTGATATTCAGTACTTC
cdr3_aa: CASSSSRLDIQYF

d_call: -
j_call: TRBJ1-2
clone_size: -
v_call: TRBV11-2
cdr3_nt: TGTGCCAGCAGCTTAGAGTGGGGAGTAGCTGGCTACACCTTC
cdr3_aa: CASSLEWGVAGYTF

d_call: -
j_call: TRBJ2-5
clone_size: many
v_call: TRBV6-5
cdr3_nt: TGTGCCAGCAGTTACGGGGAGCAAGAGACCCAGTACTTC
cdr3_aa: CASSYGEQETQYF

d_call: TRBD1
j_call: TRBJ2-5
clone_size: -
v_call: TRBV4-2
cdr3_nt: TGTGCCAGCAGCCAAGTGGACAGGGCCCAAGAGACCCAGTACTTC
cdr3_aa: CASSQVDRAQETQYF

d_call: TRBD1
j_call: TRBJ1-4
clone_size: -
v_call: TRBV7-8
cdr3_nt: TGTGCCAGCAGTCCAACCGGGACAGCGCCAACTAATGAAAAACTGTTTTTT
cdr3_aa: CASSPTGTAPTNEKLFF

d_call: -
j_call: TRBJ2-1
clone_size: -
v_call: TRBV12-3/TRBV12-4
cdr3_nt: TGTGCCAGCAGTTTGGGAACAGGGCACAATGAGCAGTTCTTC
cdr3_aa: CASSLGTGHNEQFF

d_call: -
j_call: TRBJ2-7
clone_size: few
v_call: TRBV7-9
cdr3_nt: TGTGCCAGCAGCTTACCAGGTGAAGCCTACGAGCAGTACTTC
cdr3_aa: CASSLPGEAYEQYF

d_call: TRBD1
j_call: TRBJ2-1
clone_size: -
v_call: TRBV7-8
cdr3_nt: TGTGCCAGCAGCTTAGCGCTAGACAGGGGGCCCTACAATGAGCAGTTCTTC
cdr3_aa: CASSLALDRGPYNEQFF

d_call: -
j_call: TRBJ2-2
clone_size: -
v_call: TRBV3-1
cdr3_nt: TGTGCCAGCAGCCAATTTGGTGCTAGCGATGTCACCGGGGAGCTGTTTTTT
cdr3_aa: CASSQFGASDVTGELFF

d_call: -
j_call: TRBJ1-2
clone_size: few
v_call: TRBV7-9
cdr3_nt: TGTGCCAGCAGCTTAGCCGACAAGTCCTATGGCTACACCTTC
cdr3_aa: CASSLADKSYGYTF

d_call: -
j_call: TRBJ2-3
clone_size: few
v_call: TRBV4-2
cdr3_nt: TGTGCCAGCAGCCAAGATTCGCGCCCAGATACGCAGTATTTT
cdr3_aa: CASSQDSRPDTQYF

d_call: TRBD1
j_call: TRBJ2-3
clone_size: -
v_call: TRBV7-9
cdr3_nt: TGTGCCAGCAGCTTAGGACAGGGAATGACAGATACGCAGTATTTT
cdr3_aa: CASSLGQGMTDTQYF

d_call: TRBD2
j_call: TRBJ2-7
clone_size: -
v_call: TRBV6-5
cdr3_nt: TGTGCCAGCAGTTACGGGGCGGGGGGCGGCTACGAGCAGTACTTC
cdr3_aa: CASSYGAGGGYEQYF

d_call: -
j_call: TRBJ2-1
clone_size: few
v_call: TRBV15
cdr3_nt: TGTGCCACCAGCAGAGACCCGGACGGATACTACAATGAGCAGTTCTTC
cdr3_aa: CATSRDPDGYYNEQFF

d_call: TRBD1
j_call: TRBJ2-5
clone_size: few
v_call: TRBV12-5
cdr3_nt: TGTGCTAGTGGTTTGGTAGGGGGCGCGGGCCAAGAGACCCAGTACTTC
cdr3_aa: CASGLVGGAGQETQYF

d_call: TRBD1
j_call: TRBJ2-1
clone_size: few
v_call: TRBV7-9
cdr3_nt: TGTGCCAGCAGAGAGACCGGGACAGGGGATGACAATGAGCAGTTCTTC
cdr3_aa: CASRETGTGDDNEQFF

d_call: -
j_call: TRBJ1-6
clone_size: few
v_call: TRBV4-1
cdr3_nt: TGCGCCAGCAGCCAAGATGCGGGGGCCGGTTCACCCCTCCACTTT
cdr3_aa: CASSQDAGAGSPLHF

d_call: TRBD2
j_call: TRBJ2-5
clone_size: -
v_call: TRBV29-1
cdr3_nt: TGCAGCGTTGACTGGACTAGTGAGGAGACCCAGTACTTC
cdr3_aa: CSVDWTSEETQYF

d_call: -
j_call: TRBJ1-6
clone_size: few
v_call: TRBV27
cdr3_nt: TGTGCCAGCACGGAGAGACTTGATTCACCCCTCCACTTT
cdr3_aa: CASTERLDSPLHF

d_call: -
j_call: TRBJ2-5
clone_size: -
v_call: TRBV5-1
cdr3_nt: TGCGCCAGCAGCTTGGATTTCCAGGGACAAGAGACCCAGTACTTC
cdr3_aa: CASSLDFQGQETQYF

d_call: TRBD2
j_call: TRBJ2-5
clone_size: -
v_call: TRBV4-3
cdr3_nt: TGCGCCAGCAGCCAACTTACGCGGGGAGGGCAAGAGACCCAGTACTTC
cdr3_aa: CASSQLTRGGQETQYF

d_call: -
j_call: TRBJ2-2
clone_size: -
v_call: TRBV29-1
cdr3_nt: TGCAGCGTTGTGGGGGCCGGTACCGGGGAGCTGTTTTTT
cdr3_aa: CSVVGAGTGELFF

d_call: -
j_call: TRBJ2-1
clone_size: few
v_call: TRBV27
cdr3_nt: TGTGCCAGCAGTCCAGAACGAGGGCTCGCCTACAATGAGCAGTTCTTC
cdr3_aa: CASSPERGLAYNEQFF

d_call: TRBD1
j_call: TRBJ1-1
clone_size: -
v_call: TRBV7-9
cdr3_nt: TGTGCCAGCAACCCCGCCGCCGACAGGGGAAACACTGAAGCTTTCTTT
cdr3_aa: CASNPAADRGNTEAFF

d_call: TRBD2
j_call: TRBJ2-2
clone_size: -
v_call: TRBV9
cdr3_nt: TGTGCCAGCAGCGTAACCACTAGCGGGGCGGGCGGGGAGCTGTTTTTT
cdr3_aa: CASSVTTSGAGGELFF

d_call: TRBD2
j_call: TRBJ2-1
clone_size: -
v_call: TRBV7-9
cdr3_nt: TGTGCCAGCAGCTCCCGGACTAGCGGGGGGGCTGCAGGATTGGATGAGCAGTTCTTC
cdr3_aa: CASSSRTSGGAAGLDEQFF

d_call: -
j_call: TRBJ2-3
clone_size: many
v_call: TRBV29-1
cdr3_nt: TGCAGCGTTGATGGTGGGGCACACTGGGATACGCAGTATTTT
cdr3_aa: CSVDGGAHWDTQYF

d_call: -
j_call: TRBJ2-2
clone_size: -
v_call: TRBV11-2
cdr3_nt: TGTGCCAGCAGATTAACCGGGGAGCTGTTTTTT
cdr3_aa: CASRLTGELFF

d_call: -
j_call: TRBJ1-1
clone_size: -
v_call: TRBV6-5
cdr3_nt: TGTGCCAGCAGTTACACCGGGCCGTGGACTGAAGCTTTCTTT
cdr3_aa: CASSYTGPWTEAFF

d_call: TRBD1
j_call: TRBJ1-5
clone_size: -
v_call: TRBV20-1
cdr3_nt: TGCAGTGCAAGGGACAGAGGCAATCAGCCCCAGCATTTT
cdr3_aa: CSARDRGNQPQHF

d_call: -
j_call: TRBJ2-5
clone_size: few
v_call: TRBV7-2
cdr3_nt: TGTGCCAGCAGCTCCTGGGGGATATTGGAGACCCAGTACTTC
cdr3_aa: CASSSWGILETQYF

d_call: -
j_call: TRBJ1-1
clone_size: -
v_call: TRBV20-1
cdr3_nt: TGCAGTGTTAGGGACGGTCGAGCTGAAGCTTTCTTT
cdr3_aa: CSVRDGRAEAFF

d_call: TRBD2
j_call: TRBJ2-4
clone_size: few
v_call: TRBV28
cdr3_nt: TGTGCCGGGATGGCGGGGGGCACGACCAAAAACATTCAGTACTTC
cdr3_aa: CAGMAGGTTKNIQYF